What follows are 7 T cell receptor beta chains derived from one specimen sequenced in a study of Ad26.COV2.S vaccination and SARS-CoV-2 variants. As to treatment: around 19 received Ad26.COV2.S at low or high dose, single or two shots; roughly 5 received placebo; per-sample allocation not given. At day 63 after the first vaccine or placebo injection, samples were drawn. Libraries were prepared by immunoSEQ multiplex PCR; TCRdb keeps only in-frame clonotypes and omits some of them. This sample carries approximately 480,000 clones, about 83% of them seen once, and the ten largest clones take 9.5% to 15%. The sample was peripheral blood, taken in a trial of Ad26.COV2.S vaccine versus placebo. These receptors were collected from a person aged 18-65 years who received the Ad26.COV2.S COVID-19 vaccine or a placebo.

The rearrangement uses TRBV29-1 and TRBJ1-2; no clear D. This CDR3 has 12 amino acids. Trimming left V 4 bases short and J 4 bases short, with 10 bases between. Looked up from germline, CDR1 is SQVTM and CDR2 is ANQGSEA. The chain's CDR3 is CSVVGNSYGYTF. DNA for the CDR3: TGCAGCGTTGTGGGGAACAGCTATGGCTACACCTTC.

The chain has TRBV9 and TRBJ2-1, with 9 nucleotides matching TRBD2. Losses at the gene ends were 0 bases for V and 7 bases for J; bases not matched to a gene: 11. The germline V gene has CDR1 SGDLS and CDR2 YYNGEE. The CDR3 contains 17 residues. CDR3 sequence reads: CASSVGAGGPPLNEQFF. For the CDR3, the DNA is TGTGCCAGCAGCGTAGGGGCGGGAGGGCCTCCATTAAATGAGCAGTTCTTC.

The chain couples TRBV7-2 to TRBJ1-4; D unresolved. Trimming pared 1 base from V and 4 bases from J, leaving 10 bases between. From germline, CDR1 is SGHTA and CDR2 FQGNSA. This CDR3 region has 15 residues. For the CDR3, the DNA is TGTGCCAGCAGCTTAGGGGAGGTATTTAATGAAAAACTGTTTTTT. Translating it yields CASSLGEVFNEKLFF.

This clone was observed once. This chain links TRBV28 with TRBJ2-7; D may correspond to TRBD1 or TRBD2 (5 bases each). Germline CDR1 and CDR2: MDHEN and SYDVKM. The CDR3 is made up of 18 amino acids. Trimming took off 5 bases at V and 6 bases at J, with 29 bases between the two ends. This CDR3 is CASSLPIGTSVPVSEQYF. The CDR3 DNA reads TGTGCCAGCAGTCTCCCGATCGGGACCAGCGTCCCTGTTTCCGAGCAGTACTTC.

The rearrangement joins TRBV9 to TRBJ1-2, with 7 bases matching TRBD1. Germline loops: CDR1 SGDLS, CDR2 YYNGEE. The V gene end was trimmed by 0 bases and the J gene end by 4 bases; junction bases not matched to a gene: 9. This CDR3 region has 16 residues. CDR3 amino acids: CASSVAAQGSRYGYTF. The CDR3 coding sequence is TGTGCCAGCAGCGTAGCAGCACAGGGGAGTCGCTATGGCTACACCTTC. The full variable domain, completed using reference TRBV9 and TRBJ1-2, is DSGVTQTPKHLITATGQRVTLRCSPRSGDLSVYWYQQSLDQGLQFLIQYYNGEERAKGNILERFSAQQFPDLHSELNLSSLELGDSALYFCASSVAAQGSRYGYTFGSGTRLTVV.

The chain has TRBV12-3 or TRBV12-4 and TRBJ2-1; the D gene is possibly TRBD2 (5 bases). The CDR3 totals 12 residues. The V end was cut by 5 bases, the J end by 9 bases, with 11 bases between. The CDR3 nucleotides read TGTGCCAGCAGTATGTCGGAGGTTGAGCAGTTCTTC. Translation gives CASSMSEVEQFF.

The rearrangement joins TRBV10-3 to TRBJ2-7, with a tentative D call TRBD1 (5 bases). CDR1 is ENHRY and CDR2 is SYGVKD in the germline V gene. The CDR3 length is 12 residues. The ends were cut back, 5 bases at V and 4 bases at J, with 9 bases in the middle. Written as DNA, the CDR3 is TGTGCCATCAGTCCCCAGGGTTACGAGCAGTACTTC. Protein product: CAISPQGYEQYF.